These 9 T cell receptor beta chains were sequenced from one sample in a study of blood T cell repertoires in COVID-19 (dated by TCRdb to about 2020). Library preparation was by the immunoSEQ multiplex PCR assay. Entries here come from immuneACCESS through TCRdb and include only in-frame sequences with V and J called. Some clones fail to appear in such tables; in the studies checked, an unresolved V gene covers under half of the shortfall, and the cause of the remainder is unknown. The sample table lists some 190,000 clones, 80% of them with a count of one. 14% of the sample goes to the ten largest clones. The source material was PBMCs or T cells enriched from blood (not recorded which). The source of these receptors is a man between 60 and 75 years old who had been exposed to COVID-19.

This chain connects TRBV12-3 or TRBV12-4 to TRBJ1-1; 7 bases map to TRBD1. The CDR3 runs 13 residues. Trimming took 7 bases from V and 11 from J; bases not matched to a gene: 13. CDR3 in amino acids: CASTRTGLGYAFF. The CDR3 DNA reads TGTGCCAGCACCAGGACAGGCCTTGGGTATGCTTTCTTT.

This clone was picked up a small number of times. The chain links TRBV7-2 to TRBJ1-2, with TRBD1 matching 7 bases. V dropped 6 bases and J dropped 5; count of bases not matched to a gene: 6. This CDR3 has 13 amino acids. From germline, CDR1 is SGHTA and CDR2 FQGNSA. The CDR3 protein is CASRKTGSYGYTF. CDR3 DNA sequence: TGTGCCAGCAGGAAGACAGGGTCTTATGGCTACACCTTC.

The chain uses TRBV11-3 and TRBJ1-1; D perhaps matches TRBD1 (5 bases). CDR3 length: 11 amino acids. Trimming stripped 5 bases from V and 9 bases from J, with 10 bases between. Germline V CDR1 and CDR2: SGHNT, YENEEA. The CDR3 protein is CASSLRGKAFF. The DNA of the CDR3 is TGTGCCAGCAGCCTTCGGGGGAAAGCTTTCTTT.

As DNA, the CDR3 is TGTGCCAGCGCAGGGGGAGGAACTCGGACTGAAGCTTTCTTT. It codes for CASAGGGTRTEAFF. This sequence joins TRBV7-3 and TRBJ1-1, with TRBD1 identical over 7 bases. The CDR3 consists of 14 residues. Per the germline V gene, CDR1 is SGHTA and CDR2 is FQGTGA. V trimming: 8 bases; J trimming: 5 bases; junction bases outside the gene matches: 11.

The chain links TRBV4-1 to TRBJ1-2, with a weak D call TRBD1 (5 bases). V was clipped by 2 bases and J by 6 bases, with 16 bases between them. This CDR3 comprises 15 residues. Germline assignment: CDR1 MGHRA and CDR2 YSYEKL. CDR3 in DNA: TGCGCCAGCAGCCAATCCCCAGGGTCCGGGCATGGCTACACCTTC. Protein product: CASSQSPGSGHGYTF.

This chain joins TRBV6-5 and TRBJ2-7; TRBD2 is a possible D gene (5 bases). CDR1 is MNHEY and CDR2 is SVGAGI in the germline V gene. V lost 5 bases and J 3 bases, leaving 17 bases between the germline ends. This CDR3 spans 15 amino acids. The CDR3 coding sequence is TGTGCCAGCAGTAAGCCCACCGGTGAGGGCTACGAGCAGTACTTC. Protein sequence: CASSKPTGEGYEQYF.

This clone was counted a few times. This rearrangement joins TRBV13 to TRBJ2-7; 8 bases are shared with TRBD1. Germline CDR1 PRHDT, CDR2 FYEKMQ (reference sequence). Trimming cost V 5 bases and J 5 bases; bases outside gene matches: 14. The CDR3 has 16 residues. This CDR3 reads CASSINDQDRVDEQYF. Written as DNA, the CDR3 is TGTGCCAGCAGCATCAACGACCAGGACAGGGTAGACGAGCAGTACTTC.

V gene TRBV19 combines with J gene TRBJ1-1, with TRBD1 matching over 9 bases. The CDR3 spans 15 residues. V dropped 3 bases and J dropped 5; count of bases not matched to a gene: 7. Germline V gene sequence: CDR1 LNHDA, CDR2 SQIVND (reference sequence). Written as DNA, the CDR3 is TGTGCCAGTAGTATTGGAACAGGGGGCAGGACTGAAGCTTTCTTT. Its protein product is CASSIGTGGRTEAFF.

This rearrangement joins TRBV5-1 to TRBJ2-3; 7 positions match TRBD2. Germline V gene data show CDR1 as SGHRS and CDR2 as YFSETQ. The J segment lost 3 bases and the V segment lost 4 bases, leaving 8 bases of the junction unmatched. The CDR3 is made up of 15 amino acids. CDR3 sequence reads: CASSRGASGTDTQYF. Here the CDR3 DNA reads TGCGCCAGCAGCCGAGGGGCTAGCGGAACAGATACGCAGTATTTT.